The clone carrying this TCR beta chain was seen a handful of times. Its cognate antigen is unknown. These data are taken from a study of blood T cells in healthy people across ages. The CDR3 is 15 amino acids. Germline values: CDR1 DFQATT, CDR2 SNEGSKA (reference sequence). V gave up 0 bases and J gave up 8 bases; unmatched junction bases: 8. Sample-barcoded 5' priming and a J-beta primer mix drove a second PCR of 7 to 11 cycles. A single record per CDR3 protein comes from TCRdb applying MiXCR to the 5' RACE reads. Among fewer than 900,000 distinct CDR3 sequences, about 42% were seen once, and the ten largest hold around a fifth. Whole-study results and caveats: When set beside aged donors, long-lived donors presented more naive CD4+ cells and higher diversity.

The gene calls are TRBV20-1 and TRBJ1-4, with 8 nucleotides matching TRBD1. Sequenced: blood. The TCR was taken from a woman aged 60-70 years in good health. The CDR3 DNA follows: TGCAGTGCTAGAGATCGCACAGGGGGAAGGGAAAAACTGTTTTTT. It yields the protein CSARDRTGGREKLFF.